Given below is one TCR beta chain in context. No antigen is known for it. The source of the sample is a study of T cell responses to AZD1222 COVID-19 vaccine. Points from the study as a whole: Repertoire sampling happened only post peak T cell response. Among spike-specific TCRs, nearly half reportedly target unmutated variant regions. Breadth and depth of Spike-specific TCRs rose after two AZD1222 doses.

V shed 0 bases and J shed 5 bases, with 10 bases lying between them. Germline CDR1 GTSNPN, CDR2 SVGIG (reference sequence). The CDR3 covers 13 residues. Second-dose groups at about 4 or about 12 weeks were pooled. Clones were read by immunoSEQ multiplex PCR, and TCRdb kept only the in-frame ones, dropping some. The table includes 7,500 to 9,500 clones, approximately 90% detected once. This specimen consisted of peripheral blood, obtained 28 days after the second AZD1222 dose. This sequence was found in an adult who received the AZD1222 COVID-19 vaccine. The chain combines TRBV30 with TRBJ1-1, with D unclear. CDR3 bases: TGTGCCTGGAGTGTATCTTGGGGAACTGAAGCTTTCTTT. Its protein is CAWSVSWGTEAFF.